This paragraph reports one TCR beta chain. Its specificity is not known. V was clipped by 0 bases and J by 7 bases, with 11 bases between them. Germline V gives CDR1 SGHRS, CDR2 YFSETQ. The CDR3 has 15 residues. This sample's time point: patch test 3, about 24 weeks after DPC sensitization. Treatment noted: therapeutic diphenylcyclopropenone sensitization with weekly scalp DPC. The entry originates in a study of human T cells and chemical hapten exposure. About the study: Recorded diagnoses among the mostly female patients were alopecia areata, totalis or universalis.

TCRdb re-derived calls from the RACE reads in MiXCR, one entry per CDR3 protein. Of under 130,000 distinct CDR3 sequences detected, nearly 35% appear once; the ten largest clones hold 2.5% to 3.5%. Regarding the study as a whole: Versus controls, expanded TCRs had significantly more large CDR3 similarity clusters.

Here the sequenced sample was whole blood, taken in connection with sensitization to the hapten diphenylcyclopropenone (DPC). The source of this sequence is a man in his forties with alopecia areata. Some clones in this sample may be carry-over from other donors' samples. The rearrangement links TRBV5-1 to TRBJ1-6; D perhaps matches TRBD1 (6 bases). The CDR3 bases are TGCGCCAGCAGCTTGGAAGACAGGAGGAATTCACCCCTCCACTTT. It encodes CASSLEDRRNSPLHF.